This TCR beta chain appears in the sequencing data of a study of immune evolution from preneoplasia to lung adenocarcinoma. As for this clone: Its antigen is unknown.

Germline V gives CDR1 SGHTA, CDR2 FQGTGA. CDR3 size: 14 residues. Trimming took 3 bases from V and 1 from J, leaving 6 bases between them. Study-wide results and limits: Normal lung had the highest top T cell clone frequencies. Clonality was highest in normal lung, lower in later-stage lesions apparently.

This table comes from immunoSEQ multiplex PCR, and its TCRdb copy is limited to in-frame clones, with some not included. This table holds fewer than 50,000 clones, 65% to 80% found once. Each case's diagnosis was confirmed by two pathologists on H&E. V usage is TRBV7-3 and J usage is TRBJ2-2, with no clear D. Sequencing used FFPE invasive lung adenocarcinoma tissue. The TCR was taken from a person between 55 and 70 years old with lung adenocarcinoma. CDR3 in DNA: TGTGCCAGCAGCTTGTCTAGGAACACCGGGGAGCTGTTTTTT. It encodes CASSLSRNTGELFF.